This T cell receptor (beta chain) was captured by sequencing in a study of T cell responses to AZD1222 COVID-19 vaccine. Details on this clone: Its cognate antigen is unknown.

This CDR3 has 16 amino acids. Germline lookup yields CDR1 MNHEY and CDR2 SVGAGI. V dropped 4 bases and J dropped 4; count of bases not matched to a gene: 9. Here immunoSEQ multiplex PCR was the method, and the copy in TCRdb shows in-frame clones only, minus some. The data hold about 140,000 clones, with 90% to 95% observed a single time. Whole-study findings and limits: There were repertoire samples only from the period after the peak T cell response. The reported proportion of spike-specific TCRs targeting unmutated variant regions was nearly half.

This receptor was identified in an adult who had recovered from COVID-19. The specimen comprised peripheral blood, sampled after recovery from COVID-19. The rearrangement links TRBV6-5 to TRBJ1-5; 8 nucleotides line up with TRBD1. CDR3 region: CASSSRGTGLNQPQHF. As DNA, the CDR3 is TGTGCCAGCAGTTCCCGCGGGACAGGCCTGAATCAGCCCCAGCATTTT.